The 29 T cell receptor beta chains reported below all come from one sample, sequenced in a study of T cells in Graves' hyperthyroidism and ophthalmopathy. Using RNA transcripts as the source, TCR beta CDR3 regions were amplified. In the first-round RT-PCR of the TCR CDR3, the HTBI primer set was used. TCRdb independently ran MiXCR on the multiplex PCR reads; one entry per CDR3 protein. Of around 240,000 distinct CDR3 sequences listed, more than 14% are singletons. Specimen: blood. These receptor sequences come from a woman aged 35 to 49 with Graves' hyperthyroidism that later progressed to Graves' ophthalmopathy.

CDR3 amino acids: CASIVGDTQYF. For the CDR3, the DNA is TGTGCCAGCATTGTGGGAGATACGCAGTATTTT. The V and J genes are TRBV6-1 and TRBJ2-3; D uncertain. With 7 bases removed from V and 5 bases from J, the gap between germline ends came to 7 bases. Germline values: CDR1 MNHNS, CDR2 SASEGT. CDR3 length: 11 residues.

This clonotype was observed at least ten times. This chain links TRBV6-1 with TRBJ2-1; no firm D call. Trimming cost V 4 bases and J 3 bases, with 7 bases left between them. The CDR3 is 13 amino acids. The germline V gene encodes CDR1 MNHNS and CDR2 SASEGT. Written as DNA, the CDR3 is TGTGCCAGCAGTGGACTGCTCTACAATGAGCAGTTCTTC. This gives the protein CASSGLLYNEQFF.

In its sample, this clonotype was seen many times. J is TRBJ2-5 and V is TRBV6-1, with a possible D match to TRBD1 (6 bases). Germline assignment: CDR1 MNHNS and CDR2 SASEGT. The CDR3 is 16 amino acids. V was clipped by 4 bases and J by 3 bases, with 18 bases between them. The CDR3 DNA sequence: TGTGCCAGCAGTGTATATCTAACAGGGTATGAAGAGACCCAGTACTTC. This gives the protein CASSVYLTGYEETQYF.

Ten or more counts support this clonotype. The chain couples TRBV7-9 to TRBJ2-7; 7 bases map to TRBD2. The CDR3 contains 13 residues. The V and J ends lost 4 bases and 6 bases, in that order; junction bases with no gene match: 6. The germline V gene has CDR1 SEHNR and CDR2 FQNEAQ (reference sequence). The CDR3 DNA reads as TGTGCCAGCAGCTCTAGCGGCTTGGCCGAGCAGTACTTC. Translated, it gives CASSSSGLAEQYF.

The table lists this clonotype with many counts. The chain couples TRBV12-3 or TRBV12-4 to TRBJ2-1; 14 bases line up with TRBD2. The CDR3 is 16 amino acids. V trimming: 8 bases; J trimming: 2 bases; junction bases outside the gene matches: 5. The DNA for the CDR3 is TGTGCCAGCGGGGGACTAGCGGGAGACCCCTACAATGAGCAGTTCTTC. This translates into CASGGLAGDPYNEQFF.

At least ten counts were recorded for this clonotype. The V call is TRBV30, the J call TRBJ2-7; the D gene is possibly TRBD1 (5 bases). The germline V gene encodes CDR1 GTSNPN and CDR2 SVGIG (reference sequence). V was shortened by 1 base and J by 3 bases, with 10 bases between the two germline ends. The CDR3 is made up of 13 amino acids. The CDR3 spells CAWSETAVYEQYF. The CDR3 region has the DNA TGTGCCTGGAGTGAGACAGCCGTCTACGAGCAGTACTTC.

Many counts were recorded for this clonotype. The CDR3, as DNA: TGTGCCAGCAGTAGCGACCGTCGATCCTACGAGCAGTACTTC. Amino acids: CASSSDRRSYEQYF. This chain connects TRBV6-1 to TRBJ2-7; no clear D gene. The CDR3 is made up of 14 amino acids. Trimming took off 5 bases at V and 1 base at J, with 12 bases between the two ends. The V gene's germline CDR1 is MNHNS and CDR2 SASEGT.

CDR3 loop: CASSLGRGGNYEQYF. The CDR3 bases are TGTGCCAGCAGCTTAGGTCGGGGGGGTAATTACGAGCAGTACTTC. This chain links TRBV7-3 with TRBJ2-7; 8 positions match TRBD2. Germline assignment: CDR1 SGHTA and CDR2 FQGTGA. CDR3 length equals 15 residues. With V trimmed by 2 bases and J by 4 bases, 7 bases remained unmatched.

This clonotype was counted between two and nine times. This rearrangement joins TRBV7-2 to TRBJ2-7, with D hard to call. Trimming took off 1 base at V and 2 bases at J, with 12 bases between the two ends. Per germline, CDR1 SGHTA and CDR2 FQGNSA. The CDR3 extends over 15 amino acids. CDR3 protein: CASSLGLSAAYEQYF. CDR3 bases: TGTGCCAGCAGCTTAGGACTGTCTGCCGCCTACGAGCAGTACTTC.

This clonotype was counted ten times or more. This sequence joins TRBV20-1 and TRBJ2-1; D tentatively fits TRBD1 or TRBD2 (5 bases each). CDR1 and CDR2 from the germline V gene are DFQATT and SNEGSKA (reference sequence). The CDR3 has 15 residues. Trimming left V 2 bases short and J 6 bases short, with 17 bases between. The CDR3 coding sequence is TGCAGTGCTAGAAATATAGCCAGGGAGATCAATGAGCAGTTCTTC. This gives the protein CSARNIAREINEQFF.

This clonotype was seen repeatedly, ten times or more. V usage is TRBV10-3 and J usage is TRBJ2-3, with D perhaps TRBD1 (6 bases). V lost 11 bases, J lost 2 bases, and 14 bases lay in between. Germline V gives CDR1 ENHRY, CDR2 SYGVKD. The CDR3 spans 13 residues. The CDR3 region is CAAIDRFTDTQYF. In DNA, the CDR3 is TGTGCCGCCATAGACAGGTTCACAGATACGCAGTATTTT.

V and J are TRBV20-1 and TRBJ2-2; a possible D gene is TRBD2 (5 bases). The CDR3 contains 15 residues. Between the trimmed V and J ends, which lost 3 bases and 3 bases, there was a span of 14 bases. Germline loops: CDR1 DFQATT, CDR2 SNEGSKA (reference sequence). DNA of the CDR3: TGCAGTGCTAGTTTAGGGAGAACGGACACCGGGGAGCTGTTTTTT. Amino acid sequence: CSASLGRTDTGELFF.

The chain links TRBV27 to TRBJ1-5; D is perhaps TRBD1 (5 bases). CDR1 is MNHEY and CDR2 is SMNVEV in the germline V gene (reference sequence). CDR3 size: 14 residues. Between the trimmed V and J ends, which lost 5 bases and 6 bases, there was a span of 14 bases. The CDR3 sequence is CASSPIGAVQPQHF. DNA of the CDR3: TGTGCCAGCAGTCCAATAGGGGCGGTTCAGCCCCAGCATTTT.

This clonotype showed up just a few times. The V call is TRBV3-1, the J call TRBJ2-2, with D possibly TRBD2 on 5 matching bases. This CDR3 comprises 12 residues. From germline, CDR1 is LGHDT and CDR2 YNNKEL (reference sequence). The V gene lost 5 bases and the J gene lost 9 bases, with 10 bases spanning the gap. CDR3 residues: CASSGLPRELFF. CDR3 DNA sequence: TGTGCCAGCAGCGGACTCCCACGGGAGCTGTTTTTT.

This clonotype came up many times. DNA for the CDR3: TGTGCCAGCAGCTTATCCGGACCCGCCGGAAACAATGAGCAGTTCTTC. Residues: CASSLSGPAGNNEQFF. The rearrangement uses TRBV13 and TRBJ2-1, with no clear D. Germline-derived CDR1 and CDR2 are PRHDT and FYEKMQ (reference sequence). CDR3 size: 16 residues. The V end was cut by 2 bases, the J end by 5 bases, with 16 bases between. Combining the CDR3 with reference TRBV13 and TRBJ2-1 gives the whole variable domain AAGVIQSPRHLIKEKRETATLKCYPIPRHDTVYWYQQGPGQDPQFLISFYEKMQSDKGSIPDRFSAQQFSDYHSELNMSSLELGDSALYFCASSLSGPAGNNEQFFGPGTRLTVL.

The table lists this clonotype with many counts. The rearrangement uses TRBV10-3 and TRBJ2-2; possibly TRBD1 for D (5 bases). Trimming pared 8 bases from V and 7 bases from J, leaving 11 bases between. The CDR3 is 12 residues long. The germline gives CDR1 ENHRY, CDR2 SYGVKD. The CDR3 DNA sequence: TGTGCCATCGGGGCTCCGGGCGGGGAGCTGTTTTTT. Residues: CAIGAPGGELFF.

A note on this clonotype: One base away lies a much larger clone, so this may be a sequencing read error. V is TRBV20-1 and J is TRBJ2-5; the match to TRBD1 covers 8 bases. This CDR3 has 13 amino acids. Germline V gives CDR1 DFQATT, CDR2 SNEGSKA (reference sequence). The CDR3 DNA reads TGCAGCTTAGGACAGGGAAACCAAGGGACCCAGTACTTC. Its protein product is CSLGQGNQGTQYF.

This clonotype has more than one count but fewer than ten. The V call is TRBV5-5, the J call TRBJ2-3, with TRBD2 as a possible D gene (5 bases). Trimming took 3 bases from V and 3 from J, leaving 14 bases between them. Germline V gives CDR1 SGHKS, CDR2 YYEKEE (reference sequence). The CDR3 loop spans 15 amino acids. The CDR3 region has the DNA TGTGCCAGCAGCTCGACGCTAGCAAGAACAGATACGCAGTATTTT. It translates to CASSSTLARTDTQYF.

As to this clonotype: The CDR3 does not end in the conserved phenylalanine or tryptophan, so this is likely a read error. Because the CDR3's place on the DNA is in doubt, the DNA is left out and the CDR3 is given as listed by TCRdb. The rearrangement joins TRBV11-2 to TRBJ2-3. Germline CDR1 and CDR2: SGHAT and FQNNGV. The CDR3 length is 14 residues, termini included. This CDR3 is CASSPVWTTDTHYL.

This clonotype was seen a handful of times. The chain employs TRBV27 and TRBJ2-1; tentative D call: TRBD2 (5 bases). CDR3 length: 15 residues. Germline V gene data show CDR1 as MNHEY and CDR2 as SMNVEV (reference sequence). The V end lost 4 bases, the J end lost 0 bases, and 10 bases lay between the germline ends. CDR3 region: CASSSYSDSYNEQFF. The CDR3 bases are TGTGCCAGCAGTTCCTATAGCGACTCCTACAATGAGCAGTTCTTC.

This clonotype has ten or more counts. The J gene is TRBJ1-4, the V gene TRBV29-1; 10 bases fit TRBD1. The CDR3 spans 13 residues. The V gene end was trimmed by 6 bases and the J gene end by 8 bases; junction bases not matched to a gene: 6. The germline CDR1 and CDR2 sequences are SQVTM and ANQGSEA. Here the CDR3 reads CSVAGTGEEKLFF. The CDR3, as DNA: TGCAGCGTCGCTGGGACAGGGGAAGAAAAACTGTTTTTT.

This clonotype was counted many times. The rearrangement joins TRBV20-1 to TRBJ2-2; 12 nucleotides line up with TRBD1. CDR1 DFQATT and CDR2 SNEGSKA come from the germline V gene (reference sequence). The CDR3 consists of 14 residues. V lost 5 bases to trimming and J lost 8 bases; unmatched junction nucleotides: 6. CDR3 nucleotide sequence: TGCAGTGCTCCCGGGGACAGGGGGCGGGGGGAGCTGTTTTTT. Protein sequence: CSAPGDRGRGELFF.

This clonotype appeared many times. For the CDR3, the DNA is TGTGCCAGCAGTTTTAGGCGGGGGGTGGCAGAGACCCAGTACTTC. Protein sequence: CASSFRRGVAETQYF. The chain couples TRBV12-3 or TRBV12-4 to TRBJ2-5, with TRBD2 matching 8 bases. Trimming removed 3 bases from V and 4 bases from J; junction bases left unmatched: 7. The CDR3 runs 15 residues.

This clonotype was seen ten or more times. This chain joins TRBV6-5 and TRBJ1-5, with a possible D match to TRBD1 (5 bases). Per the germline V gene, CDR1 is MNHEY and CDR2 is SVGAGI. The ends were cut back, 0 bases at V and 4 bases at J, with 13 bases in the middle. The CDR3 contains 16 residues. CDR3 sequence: CASSYSTTDTNQPQHF. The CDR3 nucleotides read TGTGCCAGCAGTTACTCGACGACGGACACTAATCAGCCCCAGCATTTT.

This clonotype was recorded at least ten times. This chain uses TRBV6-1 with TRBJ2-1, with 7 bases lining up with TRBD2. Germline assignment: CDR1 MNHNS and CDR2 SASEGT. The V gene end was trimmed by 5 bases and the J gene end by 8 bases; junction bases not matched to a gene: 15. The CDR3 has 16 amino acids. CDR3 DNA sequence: TGTGCCAGCAGTCCACCCCTGGGGCGGGAGAAGGATGAGCAGTTCTTC. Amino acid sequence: CASSPPLGREKDEQFF.

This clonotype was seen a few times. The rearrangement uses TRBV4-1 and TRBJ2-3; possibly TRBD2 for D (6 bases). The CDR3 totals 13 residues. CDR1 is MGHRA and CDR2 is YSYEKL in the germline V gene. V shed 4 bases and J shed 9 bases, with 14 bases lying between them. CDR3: CASSPVGTSTQYF. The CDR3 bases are TGCGCCAGCAGCCCCGTCGGGACTTCAACGCAGTATTTT.

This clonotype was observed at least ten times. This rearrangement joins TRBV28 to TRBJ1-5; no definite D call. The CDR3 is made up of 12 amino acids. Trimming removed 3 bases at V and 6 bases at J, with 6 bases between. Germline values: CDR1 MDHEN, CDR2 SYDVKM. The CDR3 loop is CASSFGVQPQHF. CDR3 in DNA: TGTGCCAGCAGTTTCGGGGTTCAGCCCCAGCATTTT. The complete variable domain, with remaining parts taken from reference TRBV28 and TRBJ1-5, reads DVKVTQSSRYLVKRTGEKVFLECVQDMDHENMFWYRQDPGLGLRLIYFSYDVKMKEKGDIPEGYSVSREKKERFSLILESASTNQTSMYLCASSFGVQPQHFGDGTRLSIL.

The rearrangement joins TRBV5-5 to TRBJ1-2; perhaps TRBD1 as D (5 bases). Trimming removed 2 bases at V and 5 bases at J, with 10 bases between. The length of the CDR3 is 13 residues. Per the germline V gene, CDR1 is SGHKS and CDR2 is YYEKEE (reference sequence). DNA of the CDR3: TGTGCCAGCAGCTTTTTGACAGATTATGGCTACACCTTC. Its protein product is CASSFLTDYGYTF.

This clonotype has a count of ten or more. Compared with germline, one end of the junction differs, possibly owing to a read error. In DNA form, the CDR3 reads TGTGCCAGCAGCCGACGGAACCCTGAAGCTTTCTTT. Its protein is CASSRRNPEAFF. V gene TRBV2 combines with J gene TRBJ1-1, with D unresolved. The CDR3 totals 12 residues. The germline gives CDR1 SNHLY, CDR2 FYNNEI.